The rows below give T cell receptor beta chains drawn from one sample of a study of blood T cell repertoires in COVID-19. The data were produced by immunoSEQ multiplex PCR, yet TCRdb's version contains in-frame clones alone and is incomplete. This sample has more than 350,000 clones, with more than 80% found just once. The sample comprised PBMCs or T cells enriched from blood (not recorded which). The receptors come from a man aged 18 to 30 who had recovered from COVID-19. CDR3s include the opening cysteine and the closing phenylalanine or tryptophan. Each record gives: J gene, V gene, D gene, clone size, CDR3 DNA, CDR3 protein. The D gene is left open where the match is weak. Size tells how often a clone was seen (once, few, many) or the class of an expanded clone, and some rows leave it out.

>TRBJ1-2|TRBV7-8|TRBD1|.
TGTGCCAGCAGCGTACCGGGACAGGGCTATGGCTACACCTTC
CASSVPGQGYGYTF
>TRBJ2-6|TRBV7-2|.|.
TGTGCCAGCAGCTGGCTCGGGGCCAACGTCCTGACTTTC
CASSWLGANVLTF
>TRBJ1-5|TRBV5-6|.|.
TGTGCCAGCAGCTTGGGGAGAGGGCAATATAGCAATCAGCCCCAGCATTTT
CASSLGRGQYSNQPQHF
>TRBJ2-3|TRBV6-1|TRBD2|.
TGTGCCAGCAGTGAAGCCGGGACTAGCGGGAGGCATACGCAGTATTTT
CASSEAGTSGRHTQYF
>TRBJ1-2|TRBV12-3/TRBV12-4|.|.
TGTGCCAGCAGTTTCACTCAGGGATCCTACACCTTC
CASSFTQGSYTF
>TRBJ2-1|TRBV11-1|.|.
TGTGCCAGCAGCTTGGGGGGGCGGCTCTCCTACAATGAGCAGTTCTTC
CASSLGGRLSYNEQFF
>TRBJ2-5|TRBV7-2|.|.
TGTGCCAGCAGCCGACCAGGGGGGGAGACCCAGTACTTC
CASSRPGGETQYF
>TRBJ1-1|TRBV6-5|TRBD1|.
TGTGCCAGCAGCCGTCAGGGGGACACTGAAGCTTTCTTT
CASSRQGDTEAFF
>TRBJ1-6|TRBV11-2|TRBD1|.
TGTGCCAGCAGCTTAAAGGACAGGGACATCTCACCCCTCCACTTT
CASSLKDRDISPLHF
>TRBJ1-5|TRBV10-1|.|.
TGCGCCAGCAGTGAGTGGGGGGAGAATCAGCCCCAGCATTTT
CASSEWGENQPQHF
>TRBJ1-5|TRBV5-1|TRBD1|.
TGCGCCAGCAGCCCAGGACAGGGAGCAAATCAGCCCCAGCATTTT
CASSPGQGANQPQHF
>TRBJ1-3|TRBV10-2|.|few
TGCGCCAGCAGTGAGTCGGGGGACGGAGGGCCCTCTGGAAACACCATATATTTT
CASSESGDGGPSGNTIYF
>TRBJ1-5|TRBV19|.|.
TGTGCCAGTAATGACGGGATTCCCCAGCATTTT
CASNDGIPQHF
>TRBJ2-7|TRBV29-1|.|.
TGCAGCGTTGAATTGGCACAGAGAATCGAGCAGTACTTC
CSVELAQRIEQYF
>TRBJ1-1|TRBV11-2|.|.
TGTGCCAGCAGCTTAGGCGTGTCTGAAGCTTTCTTT
CASSLGVSEAFF
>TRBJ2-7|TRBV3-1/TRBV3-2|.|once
TGTGCCAGCAGCCAACGCTACGAGCAGTACTTC
CASSQRYEQYF
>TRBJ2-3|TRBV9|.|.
TGTGCCAGCAGCGAAACAGGCACAGATACGCAGTATTTT
CASSETGTDTQYF
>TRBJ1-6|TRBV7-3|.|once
TGTGCCAGCAGCTTACGAGAGCATAATTCACCCCTCCACTTT
CASSLREHNSPLHF
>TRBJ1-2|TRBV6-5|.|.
TGTGCCAGCAGCCGGACAGCTTCCCCCTATGGCTACACCTTC
CASSRTASPYGYTF
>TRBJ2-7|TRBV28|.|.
TGTGCCAGCAGCGCGACGGGGCAGTACTTC
CASSATGQYF
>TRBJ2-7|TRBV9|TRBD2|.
TGTGCCAGCAGCGGACTCGCGGGAGGACCCCTCGGCGAGCAGTACTTC
CASSGLAGGPLGEQYF
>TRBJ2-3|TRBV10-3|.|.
TGTGCCATCAGTGACCCCGGTACAGCATCCACAGATACGCAGTATTTT
CAISDPGTASTDTQYF
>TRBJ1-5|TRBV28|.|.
TGTGCCAGCAGTTTCTTAGGCAGGAATCAGCCCCAGCATTTT
CASSFLGRNQPQHF
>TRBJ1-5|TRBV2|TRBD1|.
TGTGCCAGCAGGGGACTGGGACAGGGGATCCAGCCCCAGCATTTT
CASRGLGQGIQPQHF
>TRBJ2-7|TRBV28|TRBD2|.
TGTGCCATCCGGACGGGACTAACCTACGAGCAGTACTTC
CAIRTGLTYEQYF
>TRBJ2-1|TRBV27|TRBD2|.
TGTGCCAGCAGGCTCAGCGGGAGCTCCTACAATGAGCAGTTCTTC
CASRLSGSSYNEQFF
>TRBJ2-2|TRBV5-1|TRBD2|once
TGCGCCAGCAGCCTACAACTAGCGGGAGGTCGTAACACCGGGGAGCTGTTTTTT
CASSLQLAGGRNTGELFF
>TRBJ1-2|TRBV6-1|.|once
TGTGCCAGCAGTGAGACAGTAAATCACTATGGCTACACCTTC
CASSETVNHYGYTF
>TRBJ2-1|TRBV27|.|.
TGTGCCAGCAGTTTAGGTTGGTACTCTCAAAATGAGCAGTTCTTC
CASSLGWYSQNEQFF
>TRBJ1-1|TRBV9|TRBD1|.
TGTGCCAGCAGCGTAGGTAAAAACAGGGGATGGACTGAAGCTTTCTTT
CASSVGKNRGWTEAFF